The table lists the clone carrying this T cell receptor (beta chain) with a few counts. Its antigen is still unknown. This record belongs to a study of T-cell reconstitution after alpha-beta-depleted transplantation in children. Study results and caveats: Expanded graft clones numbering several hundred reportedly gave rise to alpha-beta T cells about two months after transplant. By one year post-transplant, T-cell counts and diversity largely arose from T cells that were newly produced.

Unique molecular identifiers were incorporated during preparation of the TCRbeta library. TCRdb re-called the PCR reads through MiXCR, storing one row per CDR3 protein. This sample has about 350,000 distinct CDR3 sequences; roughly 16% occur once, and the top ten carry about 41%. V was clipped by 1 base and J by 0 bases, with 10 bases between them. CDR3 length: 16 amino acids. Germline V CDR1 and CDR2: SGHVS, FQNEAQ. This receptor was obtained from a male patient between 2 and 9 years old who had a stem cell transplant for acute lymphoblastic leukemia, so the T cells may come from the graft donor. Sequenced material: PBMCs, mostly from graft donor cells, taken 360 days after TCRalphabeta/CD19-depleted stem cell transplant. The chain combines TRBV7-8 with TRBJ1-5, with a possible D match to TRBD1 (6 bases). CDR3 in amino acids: CASSLERTVSNQPQHF. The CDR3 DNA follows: TGTGCCAGCAGCTTAGAACGGACAGTTAGCAATCAGCCCCAGCATTTT.